The TCR beta chain under discussion was sequenced for a study of shared clonotypes between healthy human individuals. Every subset had its genomic DNA shared out evenly among several immunoSEQ plates. Here immunoSEQ multiplex PCR was the method, and the copy in TCRdb shows in-frame clones only, minus some. The sample has over a million clones, approximately 80% seen once. The specimen was memory CD4+ T cells from PBMCs. Subset here: CD45RA-negative fraction. This clonotype was sampled from a man aged 18 to 30 in good health. Some clones in this sample may be carry-over from other donors' samples.

CDR3 nucleotides: TGTGCCAGCAGCTCAGGGGTTCAAGAGACCCAGTACTTC. Encoded protein: CASSSGVQETQYF. The chain combines TRBV5-4 with TRBJ2-5; tentative D call: TRBD1 (6 bases). Germline CDR1 SGHNT, CDR2 YYREEE (reference sequence). The V end lost 3 bases, the J end lost 2 bases, and 8 bases lay between the germline ends. The CDR3 covers 13 residues. The full variable domain, with the rest looked up from reference TRBV5-4 and TRBJ2-5, is ETGVTQSPTHLIKTRGQQVTLRCSSQSGHNTVSWYQQALGQGPQFIFQYYREEENGRGNFPPRFSGLQFPNYSSELNVNALELDDSALYLCASSSGVQETQYFGPGTRLLVL.